This is a list of T cell receptor beta chains from one sample in a study of blood T cell repertoires in COVID-19. Assay: immunoSEQ multiplex PCR; the TCRdb copy retains only in-frame clones and omits some. This table has about 70,000 clones, more than 75% appearing once. Sequenced material: peripheral blood. These receptors originate from a woman in her late teens or twenties with acute or convalescent COVID-19. Each CDR3 is given with its conserved first and last residue. Fields, in order: J gene, clone size, V gene, D gene, CDR3 DNA, CDR3 protein. D genes are given only for firm matches. Size values are once, few and many counts, or a class for expanded clones, and some rows have none.

TRBJ2-1	NA	TRBV6-5	NA	TGTGCCAGCAGTTACGGGGCAGGGTCCTACAATGAGCAGTTCTTC	CASSYGAGSYNEQFF
TRBJ1-3	NA	TRBV12-3/TRBV12-4	NA	TGTGCCAGCAGTTTCTCGGAGAACACCATATATTTT	CASSFSENTIYF
TRBJ2-3	few	TRBV7-9	NA	TGTGCCAGCAGCTTATCTGCAGATACGCAGTATTTT	CASSLSADTQYF
TRBJ1-1	NA	TRBV18	NA	TGTGCCAGCTCACCATTAGGGGAAATGAACACTGAAGCTTTCTTT	CASSPLGEMNTEAFF
TRBJ2-3	once	TRBV7-2	TRBD2	TGTGCCAGCTGCCCCGGGGGGGGCACAGATACGCAGTATTTT	CASCPGGGTDTQYF
TRBJ1-3	NA	TRBV7-9	TRBD1	TGTGCCAGCAGCACACTGCCGGGACAGGGTCTCTCTGGAAACACCATATATTTT	CASSTLPGQGLSGNTIYF
TRBJ1-1	once	TRBV4-3	NA	TGCGCCAGCAGCCCGGGGGTGGTAGTCGACACTGAAGCTTTCTTT	CASSPGVVVDTEAFF
TRBJ1-2	NA	TRBV20-1	TRBD1	TGCAGTGCTAGTGGGACAGGGGCTAACTATGGCTACACCTTC	CSASGTGANYGYTF
TRBJ1-5	NA	TRBV19	TRBD1	TGTGCCAGTAGTAGCGACAGGGGGAATCAGCCCCAGCATTTT	CASSSDRGNQPQHF
TRBJ1-1	NA	TRBV2	TRBD1	TGTGCCAGCAGGACAGGGTCAGTCACTGAAGCTTTCTTT	CASRTGSVTEAFF
TRBJ2-1	NA	TRBV30	TRBD1	TGTGCCTGGAGTGTAATAAGGCCGGGACAGTACAATGAGCAGTTCTTC	CAWSVIRPGQYNEQFF
TRBJ2-3	NA	TRBV11-2	TRBD2	TGTGCCAGCAACAAACGGGGACTAGCGGGATACAGCACAGATACGCAGTATTTT	CASNKRGLAGYSTDTQYF
TRBJ2-1	NA	TRBV27	NA	TGTGCCAGCAGTTTATACGCAGGGTCCGGCGATGAGCAGTTCTTC	CASSLYAGSGDEQFF
TRBJ1-2	NA	TRBV4-3	TRBD1	TGCGCCAGCAGCCAAGACAGGGGGGCCTATGGCTACACCTTC	CASSQDRGAYGYTF
TRBJ2-2	NA	TRBV21-1	NA	TGTGCCAGCACCCGGACTAGCCCCGCCGGGGAGCTGTTTTTT	CASTRTSPAGELFF
TRBJ2-7	NA	TRBV7-8	TRBD2	TGTGCCAGCAGCTTATGGGGCGGGAGGGACGAGCAGTACTTC	CASSLWGGRDEQYF
TRBJ1-1	NA	TRBV2	TRBD1	TGTGCCAGCAGGGAAGAGACAGGGAGGAACACTGAAGCTTTCTTT	CASREETGRNTEAFF
TRBJ1-3	NA	TRBV5-6	NA	TGTGCCAGCAGCTTGGAGTTGTCGGGTCCACGCGGAAACACCATATATTTT	CASSLELSGPRGNTIYF
TRBJ1-6	NA	TRBV25-1	TRBD1	TGTGCCAGCAGTGAATTAGACAGGGACAATTCACCCCTCCACTTT	CASSELDRDNSPLHF
TRBJ1-1	NA	TRBV29-1	NA	TGCAGCGTTGATGAACGGGGGAACACTGAAGCTTTCTTT	CSVDERGNTEAFF
TRBJ2-3	NA	TRBV7-6	TRBD2	TGTGCCAGCAGCTTAAGCTACTTTGCGGGGGGGCCTTATACGCAGTATTTT	CASSLSYFAGGPYTQYF
TRBJ1-4	NA	TRBV11-2	TRBD1	TGTGCCAGCAGCTTAGACCGAGCCCGGGACAGACTTAATGAAAAACTGTTTTTT	CASSLDRARDRLNEKLFF
TRBJ1-1	NA	TRBV2	NA	TGTGCCAGCAGTCGTGGGGGGGTGAACACTGAAGCTTTCTTT	CASSRGGVNTEAFF
TRBJ1-1	NA	TRBV6-5	NA	TGTGCCAGCGGCGTATTTAGGGGCGTTACTGAAGCTTTCTTT	CASGVFRGVTEAFF
TRBJ2-7	NA	TRBV6-6	NA	TGTGCCAGCAGTCCAACCGAGAACGAGCAGTACTTC	CASSPTENEQYF
TRBJ1-2	once	TRBV28	TRBD1	TGTGCCAGCAGGCTGACAGGGTATGGCTACACCTTC	CASRLTGYGYTF
TRBJ1-5	NA	TRBV28	NA	TGTGCCAGCAGCGTGGCCGGGGGTGACGGCAATCAGCCCCAGCATTTT	CASSVAGGDGNQPQHF
TRBJ2-2	NA	TRBV4-1	TRBD2	TGCGCCAGCAGCCAACGTACTAGCGGGGGGTCCGGGGAGCTGTTTTTT	CASSQRTSGGSGELFF
TRBJ1-2	NA	TRBV6-5	TRBD1	TGTGCCAGCAGTACGGACAGGGGTGGCTACACCTTC	CASSTDRGGYTF
TRBJ2-3	NA	TRBV6-2/TRBV6-3	TRBD2	TGTGCCAGCAGCCGCGGGACTAGCGGGAGTGGACTCCCGACAGATACGCAGTATTTT	CASSRGTSGSGLPTDTQYF
TRBJ1-1	NA	TRBV5-1	TRBD1	TGCGCCAGCAGTCTCAGGGGGACCACTGAAGCTTTCTTT	CASSLRGTTEAFF
TRBJ1-1	NA	TRBV29-1	NA	TGCAGCGTTGACGTCAGGGGCAGCTCTGAAGCTTTCTTT	CSVDVRGSSEAFF
TRBJ2-1	NA	TRBV6-5	TRBD1	TGTGCCAGCAGACCCCGACAGGGGGCAATTAATGAGCAGTTCTTC	CASRPRQGAINEQFF
TRBJ2-2	once	TRBV28	NA	TGTGCTTCAACTCGCCCGCCGTACACCGGGGAGCTGTTTTTT	CASTRPPYTGELFF
TRBJ1-1	NA	TRBV4-3	NA	TGCGCCAGCAGCCAAGATAGGGGGACCACTGAAGCTTTCTTT	CASSQDRGTTEAFF
TRBJ2-5	NA	TRBV5-5	NA	TGTGCCAGCAGCTCCCTTAGCAGGGGCCCCCAAGAGACCCAGTACTTC	CASSSLSRGPQETQYF